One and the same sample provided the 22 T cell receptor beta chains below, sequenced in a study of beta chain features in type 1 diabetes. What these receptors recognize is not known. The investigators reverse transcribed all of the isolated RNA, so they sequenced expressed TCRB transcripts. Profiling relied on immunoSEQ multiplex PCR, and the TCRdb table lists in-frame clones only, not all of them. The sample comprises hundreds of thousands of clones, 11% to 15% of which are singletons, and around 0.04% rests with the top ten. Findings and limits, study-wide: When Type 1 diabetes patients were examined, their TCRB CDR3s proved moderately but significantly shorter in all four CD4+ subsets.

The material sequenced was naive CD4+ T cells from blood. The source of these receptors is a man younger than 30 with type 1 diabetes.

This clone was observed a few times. CDR3 sequence reads: CASSSQDLNEQYF. CDR3 DNA sequence: TGTGCCAGCAGCTCCCAAGACTTGAACGAGCAGTACTTC. The chain carries TRBV13 and TRBJ2-7; D call uncertain. The CDR3 loop spans 13 amino acids. With 4 bases removed from V and 5 bases from J, the gap between germline ends came to 12 bases. Germline loops: CDR1 PRHDT, CDR2 FYEKMQ (reference sequence).

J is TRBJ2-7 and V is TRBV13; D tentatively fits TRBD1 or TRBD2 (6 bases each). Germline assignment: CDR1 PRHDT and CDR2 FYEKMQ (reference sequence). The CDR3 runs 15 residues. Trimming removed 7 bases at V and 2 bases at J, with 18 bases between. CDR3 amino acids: CASTQTGAGAYEQYF. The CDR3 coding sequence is TGTGCCAGCACCCAGACGGGGGCAGGGGCCTACGAGCAGTACTTC.

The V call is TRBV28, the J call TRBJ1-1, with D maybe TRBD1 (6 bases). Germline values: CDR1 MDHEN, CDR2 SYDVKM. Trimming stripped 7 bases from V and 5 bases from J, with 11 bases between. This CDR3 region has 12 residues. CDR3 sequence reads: CASNPQGTEAFF. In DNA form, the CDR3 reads TGTGCCAGCAACCCTCAGGGGACTGAAGCTTTCTTT.

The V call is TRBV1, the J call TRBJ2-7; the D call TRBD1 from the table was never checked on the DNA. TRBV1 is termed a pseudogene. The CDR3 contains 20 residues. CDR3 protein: CTSSQGAGPGGGTGAYEQYF. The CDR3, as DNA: TGCACCAGCAGCCAGGGCGCTGGGCCCGGCGGCGGGACAGGGGCCTACGAGCAGTACTTC.

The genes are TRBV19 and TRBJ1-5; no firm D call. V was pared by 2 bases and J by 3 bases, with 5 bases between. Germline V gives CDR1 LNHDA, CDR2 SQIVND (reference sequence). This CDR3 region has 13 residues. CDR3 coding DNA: TGTGCCAGTAGTATAATAGTCAATCAGCCCCAGCATTTT. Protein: CASSIIVNQPQHF.

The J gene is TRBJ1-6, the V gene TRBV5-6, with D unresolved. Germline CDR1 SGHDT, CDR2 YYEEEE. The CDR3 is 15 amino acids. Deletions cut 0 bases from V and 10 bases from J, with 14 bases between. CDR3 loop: CASSLDRAAKSPLHF. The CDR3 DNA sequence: TGTGCCAGCAGCTTGGATCGGGCCGCCAAGTCACCCCTCCACTTT.

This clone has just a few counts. The CDR3 DNA reads TGTGCCAGCAGCGTAGTTCCGAGGGGGACCGGGGAGCTGTTTTTT. Translation: CASSVVPRGTGELFF. The rearrangement uses TRBV9 and TRBJ2-2; perhaps TRBD1 as D (6 bases). The length of the CDR3 is 15 residues. The V gene's germline CDR1 is SGDLS and CDR2 YYNGEE. Trimming took 0 bases from V and 5 from J, leaving 11 bases between them.

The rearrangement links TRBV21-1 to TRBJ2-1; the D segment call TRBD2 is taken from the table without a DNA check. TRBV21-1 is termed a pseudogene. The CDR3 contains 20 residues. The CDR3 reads CASSKKRTSGPHSSYNEQFF. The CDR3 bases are TGTGCCAGCAGCAAAAAAAGGACTAGCGGGCCCCATAGCTCCTACAATGAGCAGTTCTTC.

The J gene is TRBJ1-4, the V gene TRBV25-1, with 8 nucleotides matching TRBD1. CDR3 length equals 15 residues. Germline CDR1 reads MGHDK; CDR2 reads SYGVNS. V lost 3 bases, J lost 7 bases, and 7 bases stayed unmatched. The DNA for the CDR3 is TGTGCCAGCAGTGATTTTGGGACAGGAGGTGAAAAACTGTTTTTT. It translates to CASSDFGTGGEKLFF.

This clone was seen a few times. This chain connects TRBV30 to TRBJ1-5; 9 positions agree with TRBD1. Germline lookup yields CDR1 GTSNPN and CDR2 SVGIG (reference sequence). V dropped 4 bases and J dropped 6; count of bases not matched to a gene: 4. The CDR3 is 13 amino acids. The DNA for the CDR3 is TGTGCCTGGAACCAGGGACAGGGTCAGCCCCAGCATTTT. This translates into CAWNQGQGQPQHF.

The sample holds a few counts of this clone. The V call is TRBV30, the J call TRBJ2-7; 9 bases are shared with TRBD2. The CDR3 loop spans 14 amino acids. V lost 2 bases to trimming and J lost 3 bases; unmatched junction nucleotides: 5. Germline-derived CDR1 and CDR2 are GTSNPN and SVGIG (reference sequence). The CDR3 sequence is CAWSLGGRGYEQYF. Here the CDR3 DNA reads TGTGCCTGGAGTCTAGGCGGGAGGGGCTACGAGCAGTACTTC.

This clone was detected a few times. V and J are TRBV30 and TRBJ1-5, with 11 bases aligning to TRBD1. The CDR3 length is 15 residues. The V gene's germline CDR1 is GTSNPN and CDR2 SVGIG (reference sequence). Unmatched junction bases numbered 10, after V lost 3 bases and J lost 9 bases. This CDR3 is CAWRLTGTGGPPQHF. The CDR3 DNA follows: TGTGCCTGGAGGTTGACCGGGACAGGGGGTCCGCCCCAGCATTTT. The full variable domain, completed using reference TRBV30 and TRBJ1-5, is SQTIHQWPATLVQPVGSPLSLECTVEGTSNPNLYWYRQAAGRGLQLLFYSVGIGQISSEVPQNLSASRPQDRQFILSSKKLLLSDSGFYLCAWRLTGTGGPPQHFGDGTRLSIL.

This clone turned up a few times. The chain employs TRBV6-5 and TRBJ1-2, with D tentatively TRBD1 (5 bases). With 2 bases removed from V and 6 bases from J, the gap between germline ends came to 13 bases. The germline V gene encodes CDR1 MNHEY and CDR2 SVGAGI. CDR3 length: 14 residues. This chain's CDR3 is CASSYVGAGHGYTF. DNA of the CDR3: TGTGCCAGCAGTTACGTCGGGGCCGGACATGGCTACACCTTC.

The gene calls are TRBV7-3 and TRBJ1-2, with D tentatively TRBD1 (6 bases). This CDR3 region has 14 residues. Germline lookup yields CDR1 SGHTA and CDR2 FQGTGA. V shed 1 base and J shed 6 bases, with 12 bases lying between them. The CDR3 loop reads CASSLSSGVDGYTF. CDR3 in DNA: TGTGCCAGCAGCTTAAGTTCAGGGGTAGATGGCTACACCTTC.

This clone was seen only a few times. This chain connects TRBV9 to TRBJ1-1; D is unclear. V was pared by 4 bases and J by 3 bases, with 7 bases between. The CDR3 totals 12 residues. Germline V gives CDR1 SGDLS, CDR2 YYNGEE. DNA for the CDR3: TGTGCCAGCAGCCTCCGGGACACTGAAGCTTTCTTT. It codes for CASSLRDTEAFF.

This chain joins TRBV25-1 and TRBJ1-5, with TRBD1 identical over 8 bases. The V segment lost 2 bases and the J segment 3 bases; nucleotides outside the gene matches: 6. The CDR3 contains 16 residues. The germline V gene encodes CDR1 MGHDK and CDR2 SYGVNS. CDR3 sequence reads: CASSEGRQGINQPQHF. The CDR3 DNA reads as TGTGCCAGCAGTGAAGGAAGACAGGGGATCAATCAGCCCCAGCATTTT.

CDR3 nucleotide sequence: TGTGCCAGCAGTCCACGGACAGCCTACGAGCAGTACTTC. It is translated as CASSPRTAYEQYF. This chain links TRBV25-1 with TRBJ2-5; D possibly corresponds to TRBD1 (6 bases). The J call may not be correct, given that the DNA end is closer to TRBJ2-7. This CDR3 has 13 residues. Germline V CDR1 and CDR2: MGHDK, SYGVNS.

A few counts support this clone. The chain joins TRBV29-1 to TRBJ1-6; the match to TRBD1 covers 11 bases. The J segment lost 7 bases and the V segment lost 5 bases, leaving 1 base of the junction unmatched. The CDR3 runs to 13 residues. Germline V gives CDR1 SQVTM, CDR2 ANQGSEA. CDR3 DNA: TGCAGCGTTCGGGACAGGGGGAATTCACCCCTCCACTTT. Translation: CSVRDRGNSPLHF.

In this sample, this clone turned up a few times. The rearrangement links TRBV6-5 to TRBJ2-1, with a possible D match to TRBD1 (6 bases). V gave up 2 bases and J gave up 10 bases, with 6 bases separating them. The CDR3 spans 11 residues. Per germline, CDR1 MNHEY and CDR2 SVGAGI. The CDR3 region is CASSYRGEQFF. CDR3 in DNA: TGTGCCAGCAGTTACAGGGGGGAGCAGTTCTTC.

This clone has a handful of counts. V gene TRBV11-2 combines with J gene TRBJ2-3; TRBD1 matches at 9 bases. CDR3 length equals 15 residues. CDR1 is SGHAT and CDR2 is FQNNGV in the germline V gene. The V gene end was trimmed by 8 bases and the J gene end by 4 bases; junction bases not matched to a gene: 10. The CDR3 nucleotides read TGTGCCAGCTTACCCGGACAGGGGACCTCAGATACGCAGTATTTT. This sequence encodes CASLPGQGTSDTQYF.

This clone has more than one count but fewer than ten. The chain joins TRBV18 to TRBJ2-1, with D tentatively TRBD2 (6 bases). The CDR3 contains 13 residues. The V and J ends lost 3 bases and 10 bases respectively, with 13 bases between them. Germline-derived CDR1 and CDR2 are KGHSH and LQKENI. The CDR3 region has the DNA TGTGCCAGCTCACCGGACACCGGGGGAGAGCAGTTCTTC. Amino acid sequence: CASSPDTGGEQFF.

CDR3 protein: CASRHREGENTIYF. The CDR3 DNA reads TGTGCCAGCAGGCACCGGGAAGGGGAAAACACCATATATTTT. The chain employs TRBV2 and TRBJ1-3, with D possibly being TRBD1 (5 bases). V lost 6 bases, J lost 6 bases, and 15 bases lay in between. The CDR3 has 14 amino acids. The germline gives CDR1 SNHLY, CDR2 FYNNEI. The whole variable domain, filled in from reference TRBV2 and TRBJ1-3, reads EPEVTQTPSHQVTQMGQEVILRCVPISNHLYFYWYRQILGQKVEFLVSFYNNEISEKSEIFDDQFSVERPDGSNFTLKIRSTKLEDSAMYFCASRHREGENTIYFGEGSWLTVV.